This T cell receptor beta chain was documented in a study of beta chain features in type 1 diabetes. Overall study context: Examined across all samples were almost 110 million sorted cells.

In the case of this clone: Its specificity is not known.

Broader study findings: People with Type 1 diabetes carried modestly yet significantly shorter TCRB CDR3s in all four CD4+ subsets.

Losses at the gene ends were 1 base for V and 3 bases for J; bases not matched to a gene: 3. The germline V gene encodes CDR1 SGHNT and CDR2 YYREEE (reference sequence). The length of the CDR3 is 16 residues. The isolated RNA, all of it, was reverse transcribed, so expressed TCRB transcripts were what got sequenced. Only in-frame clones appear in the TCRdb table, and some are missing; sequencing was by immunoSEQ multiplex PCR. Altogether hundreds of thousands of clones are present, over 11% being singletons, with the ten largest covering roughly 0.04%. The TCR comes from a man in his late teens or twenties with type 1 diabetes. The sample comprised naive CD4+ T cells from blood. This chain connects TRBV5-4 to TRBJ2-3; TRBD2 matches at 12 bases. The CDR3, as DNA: TGTGCCAGCAGCTTGCGGACTAGCGGGACGACAGATACGCAGTATTTT. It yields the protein CASSLRTSGTTDTQYF.